This T cell receptor beta chain is from a study of blood T cell repertoires in COVID-19. Study-level background: The United States, Italy and Spain were the sources of the acute and convalescent COVID-19 samples. Nucleic acid was either cDNA or gDNA, and it came from T cells, B-cell-depleted T cells, or PBMCs.

In the original workflow: The authors estimated nucleated cell counts from reference gene primer amplification. Only in-frame clones appear in the TCRdb table, and some are missing; sequencing was by immunoSEQ multiplex PCR. That table furnishes V, J and clone size, whereas the DNA furnished D and trimming. The table shows about 190,000 clones, with 86% occurring only once. Participants spanned ages roughly 18 to 95 years and resided in about 24 US areas. Trimming removed 4 bases at V and 0 bases at J, with 6 bases between. This CDR3 contains 14 residues. Germline CDR1 and CDR2: KGHDR and SFDVKD. The genes are TRBV24-1 and TRBJ1-5; no firm D call. The sequencing sample was made of PBMCs or T cells enriched from blood (not recorded which). This TCR was sampled from a woman aged 40 to 55 in a cohort exposed to, infected with or recovered from COVID-19 (not recorded which). CDR3 in amino acids: CATSDTYSNQPQHF. The CDR3 bases are TGTGCCACCAGTGACACATATAGCAATCAGCCCCAGCATTTT.